These T cell receptor beta chains were read from a single sample in a study of T cells in Graves' hyperthyroidism and ophthalmopathy. Each CDR3 protein gets one entry after TCRdb re-called the multiplex PCR reads with MiXCR. The sample yields under 400,000 distinct CDR3 sequences, 21% seen once. Sequenced material: blood. These receptors were taken from a woman aged 45-59 years with Graves' hyperthyroidism. Both conserved end residues are part of each CDR3.

j_call v_call cdr3_aa
TRBJ2-2 TRBV5-1 CASSLLQPNTGELFF
TRBJ2-1 TRBV28 CASRPGLAEINEQFF
TRBJ2-5 TRBV2 CASSVKAQYF
TRBJ2-3 TRBV20-1 CSEKPGGDTQYF
TRBJ1-2 TRBV9 CASSVAGFGYTF
TRBJ2-1 TRBV10-3 CAISESRSNEQFF
TRBJ2-7 TRBV11-3 CASSGRTAPYEQYF
TRBJ2-3 TRBV5-1 CASSARTRGADTQYF
TRBJ1-2 TRBV7-2 CASSLVVYGYTF
TRBJ2-7 TRBV5-1 CASSLAGSGTVTYEQYF
TRBJ1-2 TRBV7-8 CASSLGASDYGYTF
TRBJ1-1 TRBV20-1 CSASTGSTEAFF
TRBJ1-1 TRBV20-1 CSASVPSTEAFF
TRBJ1-1 TRBV12-3/TRBV12-4 CASRRGGLVTEAFF
TRBJ2-7 TRBV3-1 CASSPASRWGAGDEQYF